This T cell receptor beta chain is from a study of CD8 T cells in Susac syndrome. Sequencing of TCR beta covered CD8+ and CD4+ T cells obtained from blood. The authors reverse transcribed about 0.5 to 1 ug RNA with random hexamers. Multiplex PCR with immunoSEQ amplified the TCR beta CDR3 across 54 Vbeta and 13 Jbeta. TCRdb called the immunoSEQ multiplex PCR reads again in MiXCR, with one record for every CDR3 protein. The profile shows 65,000 to 90,000 distinct CDR3 sequences, over 85% of them singletons. This CDR3 contains 14 residues. Trimming left V 7 bases short and J 4 bases short, with 16 bases between. Looked up from germline, CDR1 is LGHDT and CDR2 is YNNKEL (reference sequence).

Specimen: CD8+ T cells from PBMCs. This chain joins TRBV3-1 and TRBJ1-1, with D unresolved. This receptor was obtained from a human donor with multiple sclerosis. The DNA of the CDR3 is TGTGCCAGCAATATTGGGTCAAAAAGCACTGAAGCTTTCTTT. This encodes CASNIGSKSTEAFF. Full variable domain (missing parts from reference TRBV3-1 and TRBJ1-1): DTAVSQTPKYLVTQMGNDKSIKCEQNLGHDTMYWYKQDSKKFLKIMFSYNNKELIINETVPNRFSPKSPDKAHLNLHINSLELGDSAVYFCASNIGSKSTEAFFGQGTRLTVV.